The 32 T cell receptor beta chains below all came from one sample that was sequenced in a study of control samples from healthy donors and cancer patients. Libraries were prepared by immunoSEQ multiplex PCR; TCRdb keeps only in-frame clonotypes and omits some of them. The sample lists 100,000 to 150,000 clones, roughly 89% occurring once. Source material: blood. The origin of the receptors is a young man in good health.

This clone was found once. The chain has TRBV12-1 and TRBJ1-6; TRBD1, as called in the table, went unchecked against the DNA. TRBV12-1 constitutes a pseudogene. The CDR3 contains 17 residues. CDR3 bases: TGTGCCAGCAGCCACCCTCCGGGACAGGAAGTTAATTCACCCCTCCACTTT. It yields the protein CASSHPPGQEVNSPLHF.

The DNA for the CDR3 is TGTGCCAGCAGACCGATTAGGTCCAGGGGGCGGGGAACTGAAGCTTTCTTT. Its translation: CASRPIRSRGRGTEAFF. J is TRBJ1-1 and V is TRBV11-2, with 8 bases aligning to TRBD1. Germline assignment: CDR1 SGHAT and CDR2 FQNNGV. J was trimmed by 5 bases and V by 6 bases; bases with no gene match: 17. This CDR3 has 17 residues.

The chain uses TRBV6-5 and TRBJ1-6; D might be TRBD1 (5 bases). The CDR3 loop spans 16 amino acids. The ends were cut back, 1 base at V and 6 bases at J, with 13 bases in the middle. Germline V gene data show CDR1 as MNHEY and CDR2 as SVGAGI. CDR3 loop: CASSYYGTAGNSPLHF. The CDR3 DNA sequence: TGTGCCAGCAGTTACTATGGGACGGCGGGTAATTCACCCCTCCACTTT.

This clone was observed once. The chain carries TRBV4-1 and TRBJ2-6; no clear D. The length of the CDR3 is 20 residues. Per the germline V gene, CDR1 is MGHRA and CDR2 is YSYEKL. The germline V and J ends were trimmed by 0 bases and 0 bases, with 18 bases remaining between them. The CDR3 region is CASSQDPSRKWSSGANVLTF. For the CDR3, the DNA is TGCGCCAGCAGCCAAGATCCATCCCGGAAATGGAGCTCTGGGGCCAACGTCCTGACTTTC.

This rearrangement joins TRBV12-3 or TRBV12-4 to TRBJ1-1; D call uncertain. CDR3 length: 11 residues. V dropped 2 bases and J dropped 3 bases, with 1 base sitting between them. The CDR3 reads CASSLYTEAFF. The DNA of the CDR3 is TGTGCCAGCAGTTTATACACTGAAGCTTTCTTT.

V usage is TRBV28 and J usage is TRBJ2-3; D unclear. Germline V CDR1 and CDR2: MDHEN, SYDVKM. The CDR3 has 15 amino acids. Deletions cut 5 bases from V and 0 bases from J, with 12 bases between. CDR3 in amino acids: CASSQDKPSTDTQYF. In DNA, the CDR3 is TGTGCCAGCAGTCAAGATAAGCCTAGCACAGATACGCAGTATTTT.

The V call is TRBV5-1, the J call TRBJ1-4, with 7 nucleotides matching TRBD1. V gave up 0 bases and J gave up 17 bases; unmatched junction bases: 10. The CDR3 has 13 amino acids. Germline V gives CDR1 SGHRS, CDR2 YFSETQ. In DNA form, the CDR3 reads TGCGCCAGCAGCTTGGCCCCGGAGGGGACAGCCTTTTTT. It encodes CASSLAPEGTAFF.

The J gene is TRBJ2-7, the V gene TRBV2, with 7 bases identical to TRBD1. The CDR3 loop spans 14 amino acids. J lost 0 bases, V lost 9 bases, and 8 bases had no gene match. From germline, CDR1 is SNHLY and CDR2 FYNNEI. The CDR3 DNA reads as TGTGCCAGTCAGACAGGGACCCTCTCCTACGAGCAGTACTTC. It translates to CASQTGTLSYEQYF. The variable domain in full, completed from reference TRBV2 and TRBJ2-7, reads EPEVTQTPSHQVTQMGQEVILRCVPISNHLYFYWYRQILGQKVEFLVSFYNNEISEKSEIFDDQFSVERPDGSNFTLKIRSTKLEDSAMYFCASQTGTLSYEQYFGPGTRLTVT.

This clone was observed a single time. The CDR3 region is CASSYRGAWNSPLHF. The CDR3 DNA is TGTGCCAGCAGTTACCGGGGGGCGTGGAATTCACCCCTCCACTTT. This chain links TRBV3-1 (or the pseudogene TRBV3-2) with TRBJ1-6, with TRBD1 as a possible D gene (6 bases). Trimming cost V 6 bases and J 7 bases, with 16 bases left between them. Germline V CDR1 and CDR2: LGHDT, YNNKEL (reference sequence). The CDR3 is made up of 15 amino acids.

V is TRBV7-2 and J is TRBJ2-7; 9 nucleotides line up with TRBD1. The ends lost 5 bases at V and 5 bases at J; junction bases unmatched: 13. CDR1 SGHTA and CDR2 FQGNSA come from the germline V gene. The CDR3 runs 16 residues. This CDR3 reads CASSQGAWTGENEQYF. CDR3 sequence (DNA): TGTGCCAGCAGCCAAGGGGCTTGGACAGGGGAGAACGAGCAGTACTTC. The complete variable domain, with remaining parts taken from reference TRBV7-2 and TRBJ2-7, reads GAGVSQSPSNKVTEKGKDVELRCDPISGHTALYWYRQSLGQGLEFLIYFQGNSAPDKSGLPSDRFSAERTGGSVSTLTIQRTQQEDSAVYLCASSQGAWTGENEQYFGPGTRLTVT.

The chain uses TRBV5-6 and TRBJ2-1; 10 nucleotides match TRBD1. Trimming removed 5 bases from V and 3 bases from J; junction bases left unmatched: 2. CDR1 is SGHDT, CDR2 YYEEEE, per germline. The CDR3 sequence is 14 residues long. CDR3 in DNA: TGTGCCAGCAGAAGGACAGGGGGCTACAATGAGCAGTTCTTC. Translated, it gives CASRRTGGYNEQFF. Variable domain in full (rest from reference TRBV5-6 and TRBJ2-1): DAGVTQSPTHLIKTRGQQVTLRCSPKSGHDTVSWYQQALGQGPQFIFQYYEEEERQRGNFPDRFSGHQFPNYSSELNVNALLLGDSALYLCASRRTGGYNEQFFGPGTRLTVL.

The V gene is TRBV28, the J gene TRBJ1-1, with D possibly matching TRBD1 (6 bases). Between the trimmed V and J ends, which lost 10 bases and 6 bases, there was a span of 18 bases. This CDR3 contains 13 residues. The germline V gene has CDR1 MDHEN and CDR2 SYDVKM. The CDR3 sequence: CATCRGAFSEAFF. Written as DNA, the CDR3 is TGTGCCACTTGCCGGGGGGCGTTCTCTGAAGCTTTCTTT.

This sequence joins TRBV7-2 and TRBJ2-7, with 10 positions matching TRBD2. V lost 5 bases to trimming and J lost 5 bases; unmatched junction nucleotides: 9. The germline gives CDR1 SGHTA, CDR2 FQGNSA. This CDR3 spans 15 amino acids. As DNA, the CDR3 is TGTGCCAGCAGCAGAAAAAGCGGGGGGGCGAACGAGCAGTACTTC. It codes for CASSRKSGGANEQYF.

The rearrangement uses TRBV6-5 and TRBJ2-1; 7 positions agree with TRBD1. The V and J ends lost 7 bases and 4 bases, in that order; junction bases with no gene match: 7. The CDR3 extends over 14 amino acids. CDR1 is MNHEY, CDR2 SVGAGI, per germline. The DNA of the CDR3 is TGTGCCAGCATTAAGGGACAGAATTACAATGAGCAGTTCTTC. Its translation is CASIKGQNYNEQFF.

V usage is TRBV5-4 and J usage is TRBJ2-1, with TRBD2 identical over 9 bases. This CDR3 region has 15 residues. With V trimmed by 0 bases and J by 10 bases, 8 bases remained unmatched. Germline-derived CDR1 and CDR2 are SGHNT and YYREEE (reference sequence). CDR3 DNA: TGTGCCAGCAGCTTGGGTGGTAGCGGGGGAAACGAGCAGTTCTTC. Translation gives CASSLGGSGGNEQFF.

The chain has TRBV24-1 and TRBJ2-1; no firm D call. The V end was cut by 2 bases, the J end by 6 bases, with 10 bases between. The CDR3 extends over 14 amino acids. Germline V gene data show CDR1 as KGHDR and CDR2 as SFDVKD. CDR3 amino acids: CATSDSAKFNEQFF. CDR3 nucleotides: TGTGCCACCAGTGATTCTGCCAAGTTCAATGAGCAGTTCTTC.

The chain joins TRBV2 to TRBJ1-1; a possible D gene is TRBD1 (6 bases). Germline V gene sequence: CDR1 SNHLY, CDR2 FYNNEI. The CDR3 runs 13 residues. V lost 6 bases, J lost 3 bases, and 11 bases lay in between. The CDR3 DNA reads as TGTGCCAGCAGCCCAAACAGGGACACTGAAGCTTTCTTT. Protein sequence: CASSPNRDTEAFF.

The genes are TRBV5-5 and TRBJ1-5, with D uncertain. Deletions cut 4 bases from V and 6 bases from J, with 14 bases between. Germline-derived CDR1 and CDR2 are SGHKS and YYEKEE (reference sequence). The CDR3 has 14 residues. The chain's CDR3 is CASSPRVLGQPQHF. The CDR3 DNA reads as TGTGCCAGCAGCCCACGAGTTTTGGGTCAGCCCCAGCATTTT.

The chain recombines TRBV5-6 with TRBJ2-3; D not resolved. Germline assignment: CDR1 SGHDT and CDR2 YYEEEE. The CDR3 runs to 15 residues. V lost 0 bases and J lost 0, with 8 bases in between. The CDR3, as DNA: TGTGCCAGCAGCTTGGACCCGATGAGCACAGATACGCAGTATTTT. As protein: CASSLDPMSTDTQYF.

V is TRBV18 and J is TRBJ2-3; D is possibly TRBD2 (6 bases). The CDR3 runs 14 residues. Germline assignment: CDR1 KGHSH and CDR2 LQKENI. V lost 4 bases to trimming and J lost 5 bases, with 13 bases between them. The CDR3 coding sequence is TGTGCCAGCTCACGTACGACTAGAGAAGATACGCAGTATTTT. Amino acids: CASSRTTREDTQYF.

This chain joins TRBV10-1 and TRBJ1-2; the match to TRBD1 covers 7 bases. Germline-derived CDR1 and CDR2 are WNHNN and SYGVQD (reference sequence). The CDR3 is made up of 17 amino acids. Losses at the gene ends were 3 bases for V and 2 bases for J; bases not matched to a gene: 12. CDR3 loop: CASSESARDSENYGYTF. For the CDR3, the DNA is TGCGCCAGCAGTGAAAGCGCACGGGACAGTGAAAACTATGGCTACACCTTC.

This rearrangement joins TRBV3-1 (or the pseudogene TRBV3-2) to TRBJ1-2, with TRBD1 matching over 9 bases. CDR1 and CDR2 (germline): LGHDT, YNNKEL (reference sequence). The CDR3 loop spans 15 amino acids. After removal of 4 bases from V and 1 base from J, the junction contained 4 bases not matched to a gene. The CDR3: CASSPLTGGNYGYTF. The CDR3, as DNA: TGTGCCAGCAGCCCCCTGACAGGGGGTAACTATGGCTACACCTTC.

CDR3 bases: TGTGCCAGCAGCTACGGGACTAGCAGGACAGATACGCAGTATTTT. Protein sequence: CASSYGTSRTDTQYF. The chain links TRBV2 to TRBJ2-3; 9 nucleotides line up with TRBD2. The CDR3 extends over 15 amino acids. J was trimmed by 3 bases and V by 6 bases; bases with no gene match: 7. Germline V gene lookup returns CDR1 SNHLY and CDR2 FYNNEI.

This clone came up a few times. The rearrangement uses TRBV2 and TRBJ2-5, with TRBD2 as a possible D gene (5 bases). This CDR3 comprises 13 residues. V was cut by 2 bases and J by 4 bases, with 8 bases left in between. Germline V gene sequence: CDR1 SNHLY, CDR2 FYNNEI. The CDR3 nucleotides are TGTGCCAGCAGTGAACTGGAGGCAGAGACCCAGTACTTC. This gives the protein CASSELEAETQYF.

CDR3 region: CASSRHGFYGYTF. The CDR3 nucleotides are TGTGCCAGCAGCCGACACGGATTCTATGGCTACACCTTC. The chain couples TRBV6-5 to TRBJ1-2; D remains unclear. From germline, CDR1 is MNHEY and CDR2 SVGAGI. CDR3 length equals 13 residues. V lost 6 bases and J lost 4, with 12 bases in between.

The chain carries TRBV13 and TRBJ1-1; tentative D call: TRBD1 (5 bases). The CDR3 totals 12 residues. V was cut by 6 bases and J by 5 bases, with 10 bases left in between. Per germline, CDR1 PRHDT and CDR2 FYEKMQ (reference sequence). The CDR3 sequence is CASRAGSTEAFF. The CDR3, as DNA: TGTGCCAGCAGGGCAGGGAGTACTGAAGCTTTCTTT.

The chain joins TRBV4-1 to TRBJ2-4, with no clear D. Germline lookup yields CDR1 MGHRA and CDR2 YSYEKL. This CDR3 has 15 residues. The V gene lost 0 bases and the J gene lost 7 bases, with 13 bases spanning the gap. CDR3 nucleotide sequence: TGCGCCAGCAGCCAAGAGGTTTGGGCACGGAACATTCAGTACTTC. Translating it yields CASSQEVWARNIQYF.

The V and J genes are TRBV25-1 and TRBJ1-2; no firm D call. This CDR3 has 10 residues. CDR1 is MGHDK, CDR2 SYGVNS, per germline. V lost 4 bases and J 6 bases, leaving 3 bases between the germline ends. Here the CDR3 DNA reads TGTGCCAGCAGTGCCGATGGCTACACCTTC. Its translation is CASSADGYTF.

This sequence joins TRBV5-4 and TRBJ1-2; TRBD1 is a possible D gene (5 bases). The CDR3 sequence is 15 residues long. The V end lost 1 base, the J end lost 8 bases, and 18 bases lay between the germline ends. Germline V gene lookup returns CDR1 SGHNT and CDR2 YYREEE (reference sequence). The CDR3 sequence: CASSLMQGGEWGYTF. DNA of the CDR3: TGTGCCAGCAGCTTGATGCAGGGTGGGGAATGGGGCTACACCTTC.

The CDR3 sequence: CASSRGEKLFF. In DNA form, the CDR3 reads TGTGCCAGCAGTCGGGGAGAAAAACTGTTTTTT. The V and J genes are TRBV25-1 and TRBJ1-4; D not certain. The CDR3 extends over 11 amino acids. From germline, CDR1 is MGHDK and CDR2 SYGVNS. V was trimmed by 5 bases and J by 8 bases, leaving 6 bases between them.

The J gene is TRBJ2-2, the V gene TRBV3-1 (or the pseudogene TRBV3-2); no clear D gene. The V end lost 4 bases, the J end lost 4 bases, and 13 bases lay between the germline ends. The CDR3 contains 15 residues. From germline, CDR1 is LGHDT and CDR2 YNNKEL (reference sequence). The CDR3: CASSLLSVGTGELFF. In nucleotides, the CDR3 is TGTGCCAGCAGCCTCCTGTCTGTGGGCACCGGGGAGCTGTTTTTT.

This chain joins TRBV13 and TRBJ1-6; D gene unclear. The CDR3 covers 14 residues. Germline CDR1 and CDR2: PRHDT and FYEKMQ (reference sequence). The V end lost 6 bases, the J end lost 0 bases, and 6 bases lay between the germline ends. DNA of the CDR3: TGTGCCAGCAGAAAGAGCTCCTATAATTCACCCCTCCACTTT. Amino acids: CASRKSSYNSPLHF.